These T cell receptor beta chains were read from a single sample in a study of control samples from healthy donors and cancer patients. Libraries were prepared by immunoSEQ multiplex PCR; TCRdb keeps only in-frame clonotypes and omits some of them. The sample records about 120,000 clones, around nine tenths being singletons. Sequenced material: blood. The source of these receptors is a man aged 25 to 40 in good health. The CDR3 runs from the conserved cysteine through the conserved F or W. Each record gives: CDR3 DNA, CDR3 protein, J gene, clone size, V gene, D gene. D genes are given only for firm matches. Part of the rows lack a size; the others show once, few, many or a class for expanded clones.

TGTGCCAGCACCCAAGGGGTAGCGGGCTACAATGAGCAGTTCTTC | CASTQGVAGYNEQFF | TRBJ2-1 | once | TRBV7-3 | TRBD2
TGTGCCAGCAGCCGCGACAGGTACAATGAGCAGTTCTTC | CASSRDRYNEQFF | TRBJ2-1 | many | TRBV7-8 | NA
TGTGCCAGCAGCTTAAGGGCTAGCGGGGGCGCGAGCTCCTACAATGAGCAGTTCTTC | CASSLRASGGASSYNEQFF | TRBJ2-1 | NA | TRBV11-2 | TRBD2
TGTGCCTGGAGTGTTGGGGGGCGGGAGACCCAGTACTTC | CAWSVGGRETQYF | TRBJ2-5 | NA | TRBV30 | NA
TGTGCCTGGAGTACCCAGGGGGTAATGGGAAAACTGTTTTTT | CAWSTQGVMGKLFF | TRBJ1-4 | NA | TRBV30 | TRBD1
TGCGCCAGCAGCCAAGAATCGGGGGCCTACTATGGCTACACCTTC | CASSQESGAYYGYTF | TRBJ1-2 | NA | TRBV4-1 | NA
TGTGCCAGCAGCTTAGAGGCCACAGATACGCAGTATTTT | CASSLEATDTQYF | TRBJ2-3 | NA | TRBV7-7 | NA
TGTGCCAGCAGTGGGGATCTTGGCACCGGGGAGCTGTTTTTT | CASSGDLGTGELFF | TRBJ2-2 | NA | TRBV6-4 | NA
TGCGCCAGCAGCTTGGGGGCAGTGGATCAAGAGACCCAGTACTTC | CASSLGAVDQETQYF | TRBJ2-5 | NA | TRBV5-1 | NA
TGTGCCGGGGACAGGGATCCCTATGGCTACACCTTC | CAGDRDPYGYTF | TRBJ1-2 | few | TRBV25-1 | TRBD1
TGTGCCAGCAGTTTAGAGGGACAGCCCCAGCATTTT | CASSLEGQPQHF | TRBJ1-5 | NA | TRBV12-3/TRBV12-4 | NA
TGCGCCAGCAGTTCCCGCCCTGGAGAGAACACTGAAGCTTTCTTT | CASSSRPGENTEAFF | TRBJ1-1 | NA | TRBV10-2 | NA
TGTGCCAGTAGACCCCTTATTTCCACTGAAGCTTTCTTT | CASRPLISTEAFF | TRBJ1-1 | NA | TRBV19 | NA
TGTGCCAGCAGCTTAGGGCACGGGACTAGCGTAGAGACCCAGTACTTC | CASSLGHGTSVETQYF | TRBJ2-5 | NA | TRBV11-3 | TRBD2
TGCAGCGTTATCCGGACAGGGGAGCGTGGCTACACCTTC | CSVIRTGERGYTF | TRBJ1-2 | once | TRBV29-1 | TRBD1
TGTGCCAGCAGCATACGACAGGGTAGTAATGAAAAACTGTTTTTT | CASSIRQGSNEKLFF | TRBJ1-4 | NA | TRBV3-1/TRBV3-2 | TRBD1
TGCAGCGTTGGGCAGGGGGGATCTGAAGCTTTCTTT | CSVGQGGSEAFF | TRBJ1-1 | NA | TRBV29-1 | TRBD1
TGCGCCAGCAGCCAAGATACCAGAGGAAACACCATATATTTT | CASSQDTRGNTIYF | TRBJ1-3 | NA | TRBV4-1 | NA
TGTGCCAGCAGCCCCGGGGGCCAAGAGACCCAGTACTTC | CASSPGGQETQYF | TRBJ2-5 | NA | TRBV3-1/TRBV3-2 | NA
TGTGCCTGGAGACGACAGGGGCGCGACTATGGCTACACCTTC | CAWRRQGRDYGYTF | TRBJ1-2 | NA | TRBV30 | TRBD1
TGTGCCACCAGCAGAGATCAAGGGGCTAAGGAAAAACTGTTTTTT | CATSRDQGAKEKLFF | TRBJ1-4 | NA | TRBV15 | NA
TGCAGTGTCAGGGTGCGGGATACGCAGTATTTT | CSVRVRDTQYF | TRBJ2-3 | NA | TRBV20-1 | NA
TGTGCCAGCAGCAGCTACAGGGGGGCCGGGGAGCTGTTTTTT | CASSSYRGAGELFF | TRBJ2-2 | NA | TRBV21-1 | NA
TGTGCCAGCAGTAGGACAGGCTATGGCTACACCTTC | CASSRTGYGYTF | TRBJ1-2 | NA | TRBV28 | TRBD1
TGTGCCAGCAGCCGTAACACAGGGAATTTTGCAAACACCATATATTTT | CASSRNTGNFANTIYF | TRBJ1-3 | NA | TRBV9 | NA
TGTGCCAGCAGTCTCCGAAGGGCCAACACTGAAGCTTTCTTT | CASSLRRANTEAFF | TRBJ1-1 | NA | TRBV27 | NA
TGTGCCAGCAGCCCAGCGGTGAACACTGAAGCTTTCTTT | CASSPAVNTEAFF | TRBJ1-1 | NA | TRBV12-3/TRBV12-4 | NA
TGTGCCTGGAGCGGAGGAGGGGTTTCACCCCTCCACTTT | CAWSGGGVSPLHF | TRBJ1-6 | NA | TRBV30 | NA
TGCGCCAGCAGTCAAGCGAGGGGGATCTCCTACGAGCAGTACTTC | CASSQARGISYEQYF | TRBJ2-7 | NA | TRBV23-1 | NA
TGTGCCAGCAGCTTCGCCCGGGACGGTGAAGCTTTCTTT | CASSFARDGEAFF | TRBJ1-1 | NA | TRBV11-2 | NA
TGTGCCAGCAGCTTAGACAGGTTGACCTACGAGCAGTACTTC | CASSLDRLTYEQYF | TRBJ2-7 | NA | TRBV11-2 | NA
TGTGCCAGCCGACGGGGGCCACGCACAGATACGCAGTATTTT | CASRRGPRTDTQYF | TRBJ2-3 | NA | TRBV2 | NA
TGTGCCAGCAGCAGAGGGACATCGGAAAAACTGTTTTTT | CASSRGTSEKLFF | TRBJ1-4 | few | TRBV9 | NA
TGTGCTAGTGGTATCCCTCCGGCAGATACGCAGTATTTT | CASGIPPADTQYF | TRBJ2-3 | NA | TRBV12-5 | NA
TGCGCCAGTCAGTCTCAGCAAAAACTGTTTTTT | CASQSQQKLFF | TRBJ1-4 | NA | TRBV23-1 | NA
TGTGCCAGCAGCTTAAGAGAAGCAGGGGCCGGGTCCTATAATTCACCCCTCCACTTT | CASSLREAGAGSYNSPLHF | TRBJ1-6 | once | TRBV7-6 | NA
TGTGCCTGGAGTGTCTGGAGCGCTGAAGCTTTCTTT | CAWSVWSAEAFF | TRBJ1-1 | NA | TRBV30 | NA
TGTGCCAGCAGCTTGTCGAGTTTTCAAGCTTTCTTT | CASSLSSFQAFF | TRBJ1-1 | NA | TRBV5-8 | NA
TGTGCCTGGAGTGCTTCGGGCGGGGAGACCCAGTACTTC | CAWSASGGETQYF | TRBJ2-5 | NA | TRBV30 | NA
TGTGCCAGCAGCTTGGGGTATGGGGGGGAAGTTACGCAGTATTTT | CASSLGYGGEVTQYF | TRBJ2-3 | NA | TRBV7-2 | TRBD2
TGTGCCAGCAGCTTAAAGGGGGGGAAGGACACTGAAGCTTTCTTT | CASSLKGGKDTEAFF | TRBJ1-1 | NA | TRBV7-9 | NA
TGTGCCAGCAGTTCCCAGCGGGGGGGACGGGAGACCCAGTACTTC | CASSSQRGGRETQYF | TRBJ2-5 | NA | TRBV27 | TRBD2
TGTGCCAGCAGCCAAGAAGACTCGGAGTTCTCTGGAAACACCATATATTTT | CASSQEDSEFSGNTIYF | TRBJ1-3 | NA | TRBV4-2 | NA
TGTGCCAGCAGCTTTAATTGGGGGACGGCAGCAACTAATGAAAAACTGTTTTTT | CASSFNWGTAATNEKLFF | TRBJ1-4 | NA | TRBV11-3 | NA
TGTGCCAGCAGCCCTGGGAGGCGGGGGGTAGTCACAGATACGCAGTATTTT | CASSPGRRGVVTDTQYF | TRBJ2-3 | NA | TRBV6-2/TRBV6-3 | TRBD2
TGTGCCAGCTCACCGGGACAGAACACTGAAGCTTTCTTT | CASSPGQNTEAFF | TRBJ1-1 | once | TRBV18 | NA
TGTGCCAGCAGCTTGATCGGAAACTTGAACACTGAAGCTTTCTTT | CASSLIGNLNTEAFF | TRBJ1-1 | NA | TRBV11-3 | NA
TGCAGCGTTAGCGGGACATATTCTGATTCACCCCTCCACTTT | CSVSGTYSDSPLHF | TRBJ1-6 | NA | TRBV29-1 | NA
TGTGCCAGCTCACCCGACAGGGGCGGCCACGAGCAGTACTTC | CASSPDRGGHEQYF | TRBJ2-7 | NA | TRBV18 | TRBD1
TGTGCCAGCAGTTTGGGGACAGCCGGAAACACCATATATTTT | CASSLGTAGNTIYF | TRBJ1-3 | NA | TRBV28 | TRBD1
TGTGCCAGCAGCTTTAGGGGGAACACTGAAGCTTTCTTT | CASSFRGNTEAFF | TRBJ1-1 | NA | TRBV11-2 | NA
TGTGCCAGCAAAGAAAGAGTGACCTACGAGCAGTACTTC | CASKERVTYEQYF | TRBJ2-7 | NA | TRBV2 | NA
TGTGCCAGCAGTGAAGCGGGGGGCACCGGGGAGCTGTTTTTT | CASSEAGGTGELFF | TRBJ2-2 | NA | TRBV2 | NA
TGCGCCAGCAGCCAAGAGACTAGGAGCTCCTACAATGAGCAGTTCTTC | CASSQETRSSYNEQFF | TRBJ2-1 | NA | TRBV4-1 | NA
TGTGCCAGCAGCCCCGCCCCTTGGGGATACACCGGGGAGCTGTTTTTT | CASSPAPWGYTGELFF | TRBJ2-2 | NA | TRBV11-3 | NA
TGTGCTAGTGGTTTGTCCCAGGGGGGAAACTATGGCTACACCTTC | CASGLSQGGNYGYTF | TRBJ1-2 | NA | TRBV12-5 | TRBD1
TGTGCCAGCAGTGGGGACAGCCTTTTAGCTAACTATGGCTACACCTTC | CASSGDSLLANYGYTF | TRBJ1-2 | once | TRBV6-1 | TRBD1
TGTGCCACCTACCGACGTTCACCCCTCCACTTT | CATYRRSPLHF | TRBJ1-6 | once | TRBV24-1 | NA
TGTGCCAGCAGTGGAGGGGTGACGGAAAAACTGTTTTTT | CASSGGVTEKLFF | TRBJ1-4 | NA | TRBV2 | NA
TGTGCCTGGACCGGGACCCGGGGGCCTACTCGGCAGTTCTTC | CAWTGTRGPTRQFF | TRBJ2-1 | NA | TRBV30 | NA